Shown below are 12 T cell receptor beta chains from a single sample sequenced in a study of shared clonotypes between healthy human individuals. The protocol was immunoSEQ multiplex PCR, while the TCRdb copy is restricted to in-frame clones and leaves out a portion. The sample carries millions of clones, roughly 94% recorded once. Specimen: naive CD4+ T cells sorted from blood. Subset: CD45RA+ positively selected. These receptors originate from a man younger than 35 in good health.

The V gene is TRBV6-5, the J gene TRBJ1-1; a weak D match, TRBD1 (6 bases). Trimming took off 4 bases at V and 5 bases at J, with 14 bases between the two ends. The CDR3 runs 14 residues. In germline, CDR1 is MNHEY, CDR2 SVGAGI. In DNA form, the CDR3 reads TGTGCCAGCAGTTTTTCCAGGGGAGGGACTGAAGCTTTCTTT. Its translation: CASSFSRGGTEAFF.

CDR3 nucleotides: TGTGCCTGGAGGTCAGGGGGTCGGCGTGAAAAACTGTTTTTT. This translates into CAWRSGGRREKLFF. The chain recombines TRBV30 with TRBJ1-4, with 7 positions matching TRBD1. V lost 3 bases to trimming and J lost 7 bases; unmatched junction nucleotides: 8. The length of the CDR3 is 14 residues. CDR1 and CDR2 (germline): GTSNPN, SVGIG (reference sequence).

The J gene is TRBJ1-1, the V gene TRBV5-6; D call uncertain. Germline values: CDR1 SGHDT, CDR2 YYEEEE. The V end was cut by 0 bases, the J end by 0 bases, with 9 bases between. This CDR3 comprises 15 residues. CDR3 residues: CASSLAVGMNTEAFF. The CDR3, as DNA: TGTGCCAGCAGCTTGGCCGTCGGAATGAACACTGAAGCTTTCTTT.

For the CDR3, the DNA is TGTGCCAGCAGCTCAACAATCGATGACTACACCTTC. This encodes CASSSTIDDYTF. V is TRBV5-5 and J is TRBJ1-2, with unresolved D. Trimming took off 3 bases at V and 10 bases at J, with 13 bases between the two ends. The CDR3 contains 12 residues. Germline-derived CDR1 and CDR2 are SGHKS and YYEKEE (reference sequence).

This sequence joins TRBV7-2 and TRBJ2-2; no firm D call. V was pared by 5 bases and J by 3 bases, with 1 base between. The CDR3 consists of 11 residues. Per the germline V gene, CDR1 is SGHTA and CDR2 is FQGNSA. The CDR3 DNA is TGTGCCAGCAGCGACACCGGGGAGCTGTTTTTT. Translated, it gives CASSDTGELFF.

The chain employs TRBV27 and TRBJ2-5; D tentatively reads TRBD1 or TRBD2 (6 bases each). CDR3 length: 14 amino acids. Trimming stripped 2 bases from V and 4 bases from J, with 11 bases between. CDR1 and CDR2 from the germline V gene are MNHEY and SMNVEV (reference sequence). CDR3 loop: CASSLRGPTETQYF. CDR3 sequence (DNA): TGTGCCAGCAGTTTACGGGGGCCTACAGAGACCCAGTACTTC.

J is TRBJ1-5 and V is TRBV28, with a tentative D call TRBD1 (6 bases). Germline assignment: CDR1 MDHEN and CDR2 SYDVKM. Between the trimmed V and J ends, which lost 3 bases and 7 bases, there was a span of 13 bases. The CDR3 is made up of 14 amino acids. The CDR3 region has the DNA TGTGCCAGCAGTTTCGGGGGCTGGAACCAGCCCCAGCATTTT. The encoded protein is CASSFGGWNQPQHF.

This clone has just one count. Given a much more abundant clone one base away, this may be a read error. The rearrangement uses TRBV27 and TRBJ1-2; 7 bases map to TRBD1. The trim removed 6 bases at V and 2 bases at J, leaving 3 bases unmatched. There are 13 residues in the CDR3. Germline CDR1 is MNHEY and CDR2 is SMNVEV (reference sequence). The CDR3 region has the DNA TGTGCCAGCAGCCAACAGGGGAACTATGGCTACACCTTC. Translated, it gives CASSQQGNYGYTF.

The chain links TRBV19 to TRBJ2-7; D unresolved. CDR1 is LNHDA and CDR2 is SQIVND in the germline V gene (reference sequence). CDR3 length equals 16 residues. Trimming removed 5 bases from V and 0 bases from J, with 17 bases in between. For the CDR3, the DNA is TGTGCCAGTAGTTATCGACCTAACCAGAACTCCTACGAGCAGTACTTC. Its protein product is CASSYRPNQNSYEQYF.

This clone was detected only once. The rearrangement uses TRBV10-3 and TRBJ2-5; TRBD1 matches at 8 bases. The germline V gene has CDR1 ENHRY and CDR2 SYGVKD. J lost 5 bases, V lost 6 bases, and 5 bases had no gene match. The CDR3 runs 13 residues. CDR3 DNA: TGTGCCATCAGACAGGGGGTTGGGGAGACCCAGTACTTC. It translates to CAIRQGVGETQYF.

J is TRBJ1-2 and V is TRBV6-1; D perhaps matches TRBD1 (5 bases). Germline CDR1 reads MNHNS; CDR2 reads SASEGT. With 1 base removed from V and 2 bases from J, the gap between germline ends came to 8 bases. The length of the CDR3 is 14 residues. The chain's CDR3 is CASSEGAGNYGYTF. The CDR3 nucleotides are TGTGCCAGCAGTGAAGGGGCAGGGAACTATGGCTACACCTTC.

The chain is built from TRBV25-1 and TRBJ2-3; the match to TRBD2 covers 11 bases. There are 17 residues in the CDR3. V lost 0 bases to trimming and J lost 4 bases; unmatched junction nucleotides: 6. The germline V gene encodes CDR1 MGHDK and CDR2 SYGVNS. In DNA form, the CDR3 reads TGTGCCAGCAGTGAATATCCCCTAGCGGGAGGACCAGATACGCAGTATTTT. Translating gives CASSEYPLAGGPDTQYF. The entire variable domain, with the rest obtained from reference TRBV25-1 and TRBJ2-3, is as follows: EADIYQTPRYLVIGTGKKITLECSQTMGHDKMYWYQQDPGMELHLIHYSYGVNSTEKGDLSSESTVSRIRTEHFPLTLESARPSHTSQYLCASSEYPLAGGPDTQYFGPGTRLTVL.